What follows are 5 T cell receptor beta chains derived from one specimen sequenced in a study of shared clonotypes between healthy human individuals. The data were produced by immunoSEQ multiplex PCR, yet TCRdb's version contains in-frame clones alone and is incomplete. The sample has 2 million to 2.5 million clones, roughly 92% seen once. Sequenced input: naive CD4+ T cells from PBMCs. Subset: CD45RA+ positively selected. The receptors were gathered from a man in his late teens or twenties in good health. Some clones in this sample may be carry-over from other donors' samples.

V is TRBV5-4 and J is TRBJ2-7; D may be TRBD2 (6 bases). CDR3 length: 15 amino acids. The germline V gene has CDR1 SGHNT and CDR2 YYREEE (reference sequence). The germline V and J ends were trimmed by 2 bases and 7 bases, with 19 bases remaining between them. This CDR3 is CASSFEVAAPFEQYF. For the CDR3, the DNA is TGTGCCAGCAGCTTTGAAGTAGCGGCTCCCTTTGAGCAGTACTTC.

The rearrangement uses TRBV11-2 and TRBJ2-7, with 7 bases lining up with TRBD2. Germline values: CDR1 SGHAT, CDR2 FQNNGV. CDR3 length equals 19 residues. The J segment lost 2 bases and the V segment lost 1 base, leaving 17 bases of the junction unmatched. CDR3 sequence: CASSLGQLRVSGQPYEQYF. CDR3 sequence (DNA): TGTGCCAGCAGCTTAGGTCAGCTACGCGTTAGCGGGCAACCCTACGAGCAGTACTTC. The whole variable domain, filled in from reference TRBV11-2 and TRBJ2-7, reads EAGVAQSPRYKIIEKRQSVAFWCNPISGHATLYWYQQILGQGPKLLIQFQNNGVVDDSQLPKDRFSAERLKGVDSTLKIQPAKLEDSAVYLCASSLGQLRVSGQPYEQYFGPGTRLTVT.

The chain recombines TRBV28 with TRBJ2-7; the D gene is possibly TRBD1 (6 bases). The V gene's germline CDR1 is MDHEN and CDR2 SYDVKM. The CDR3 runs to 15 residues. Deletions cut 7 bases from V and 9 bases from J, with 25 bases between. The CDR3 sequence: CASTTPQGFRDPQYF. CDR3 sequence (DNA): TGTGCCAGCACCACCCCACAGGGCTTCCGAGATCCGCAGTACTTC. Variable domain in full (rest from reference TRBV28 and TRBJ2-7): DVKVTQSSRYLVKRTGEKVFLECVQDMDHENMFWYRQDPGLGLRLIYFSYDVKMKEKGDIPEGYSVSREKKERFSLILESASTNQTSMYLCASTTPQGFRDPQYFGPGTRLTVT.

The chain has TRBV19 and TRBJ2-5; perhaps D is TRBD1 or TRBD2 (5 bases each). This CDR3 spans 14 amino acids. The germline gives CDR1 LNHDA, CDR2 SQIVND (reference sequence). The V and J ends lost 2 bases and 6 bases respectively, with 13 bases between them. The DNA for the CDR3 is TGTGCCAGTAGTATAAGTCGGGGCAGGCAGACCCAGTACTTC. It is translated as CASSISRGRQTQYF.

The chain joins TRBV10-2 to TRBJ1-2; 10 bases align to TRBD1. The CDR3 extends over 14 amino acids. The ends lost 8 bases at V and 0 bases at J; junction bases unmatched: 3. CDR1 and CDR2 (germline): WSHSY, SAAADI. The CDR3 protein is CASGGTGANYGYTF. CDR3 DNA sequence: TGCGCCAGCGGAGGGACAGGGGCTAACTATGGCTACACCTTC.